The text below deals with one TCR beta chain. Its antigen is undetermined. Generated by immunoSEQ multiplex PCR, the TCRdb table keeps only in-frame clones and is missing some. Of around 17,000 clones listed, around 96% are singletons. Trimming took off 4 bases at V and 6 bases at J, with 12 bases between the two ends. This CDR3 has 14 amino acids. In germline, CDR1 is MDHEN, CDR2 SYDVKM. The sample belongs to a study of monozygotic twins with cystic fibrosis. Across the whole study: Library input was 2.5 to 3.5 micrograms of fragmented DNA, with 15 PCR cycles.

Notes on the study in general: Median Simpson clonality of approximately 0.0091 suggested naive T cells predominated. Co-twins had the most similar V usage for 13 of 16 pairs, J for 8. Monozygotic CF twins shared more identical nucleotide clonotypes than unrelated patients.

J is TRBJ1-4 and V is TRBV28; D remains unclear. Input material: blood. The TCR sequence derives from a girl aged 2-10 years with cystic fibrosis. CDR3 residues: CASSSTDLYEKLFF. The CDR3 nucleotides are TGTGCCAGCAGTTCGACGGACCTCTATGAAAAACTGTTTTTT.